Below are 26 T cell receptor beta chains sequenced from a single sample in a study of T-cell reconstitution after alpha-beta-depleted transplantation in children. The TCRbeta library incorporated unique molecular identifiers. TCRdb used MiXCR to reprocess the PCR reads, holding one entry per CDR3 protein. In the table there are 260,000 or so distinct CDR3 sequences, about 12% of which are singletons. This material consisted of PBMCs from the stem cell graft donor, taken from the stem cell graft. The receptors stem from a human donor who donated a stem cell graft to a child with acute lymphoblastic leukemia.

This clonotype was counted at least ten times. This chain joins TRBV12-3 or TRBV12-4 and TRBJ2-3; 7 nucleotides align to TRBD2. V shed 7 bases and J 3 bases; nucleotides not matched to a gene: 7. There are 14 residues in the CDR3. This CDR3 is CASTWEGVTDTQYF. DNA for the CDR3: TGTGCCAGCACTTGGGAGGGTGTGACAGATACGCAGTATTTT.

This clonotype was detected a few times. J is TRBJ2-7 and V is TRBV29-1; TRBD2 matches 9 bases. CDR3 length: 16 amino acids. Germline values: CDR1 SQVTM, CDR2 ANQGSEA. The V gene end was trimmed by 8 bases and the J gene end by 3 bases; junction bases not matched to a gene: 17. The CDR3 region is CSTGRRLAADFYEQYF. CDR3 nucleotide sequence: TGCAGCACTGGGCGCAGACTAGCGGCCGATTTCTACGAGCAGTACTTC.

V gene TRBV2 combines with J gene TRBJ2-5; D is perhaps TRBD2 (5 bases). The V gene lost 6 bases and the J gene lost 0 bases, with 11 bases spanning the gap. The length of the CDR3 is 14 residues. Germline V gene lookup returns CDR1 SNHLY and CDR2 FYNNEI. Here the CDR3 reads CASRGPGYQETQYF. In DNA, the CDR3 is TGTGCCAGCAGAGGACCGGGATACCAAGAGACCCAGTACTTC.

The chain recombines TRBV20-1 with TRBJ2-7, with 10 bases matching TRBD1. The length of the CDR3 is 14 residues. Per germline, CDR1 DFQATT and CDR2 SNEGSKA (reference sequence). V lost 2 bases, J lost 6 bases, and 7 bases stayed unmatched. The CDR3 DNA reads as TGCAGTGCTAGAAGGGACAGGGGTTTAGGCGAGCAGTACTTC. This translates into CSARRDRGLGEQYF.

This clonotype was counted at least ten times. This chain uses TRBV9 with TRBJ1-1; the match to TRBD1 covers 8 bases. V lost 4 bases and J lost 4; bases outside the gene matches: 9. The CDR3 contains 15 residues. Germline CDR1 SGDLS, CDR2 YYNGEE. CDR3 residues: CASSRTGIEITEAFF. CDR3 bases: TGTGCCAGCAGCAGGACAGGGATAGAGATCACTGAAGCTTTCTTT.

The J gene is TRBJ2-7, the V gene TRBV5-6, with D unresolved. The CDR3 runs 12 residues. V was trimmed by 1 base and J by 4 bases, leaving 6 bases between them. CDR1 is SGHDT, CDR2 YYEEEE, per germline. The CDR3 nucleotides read TGTGCCAGCAGCTTGTTAGGTTACGAGCAGTACTTC. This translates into CASSLLGYEQYF.

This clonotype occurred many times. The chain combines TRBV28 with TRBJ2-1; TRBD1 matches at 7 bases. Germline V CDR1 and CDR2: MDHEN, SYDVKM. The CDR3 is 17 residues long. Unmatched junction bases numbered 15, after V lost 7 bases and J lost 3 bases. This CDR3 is CASTDRSNRGLYNEQFF. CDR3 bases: TGTGCCAGCACCGACCGATCAAACAGGGGCCTCTACAATGAGCAGTTCTTC.

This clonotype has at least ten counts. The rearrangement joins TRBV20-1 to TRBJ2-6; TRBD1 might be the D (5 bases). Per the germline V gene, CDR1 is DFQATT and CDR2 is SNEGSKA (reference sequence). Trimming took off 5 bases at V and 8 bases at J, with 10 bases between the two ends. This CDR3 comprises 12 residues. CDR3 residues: CSARQSTNVLTF. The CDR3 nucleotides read TGCAGTGCTCGACAGTCAACCAACGTCCTGACTTTC.

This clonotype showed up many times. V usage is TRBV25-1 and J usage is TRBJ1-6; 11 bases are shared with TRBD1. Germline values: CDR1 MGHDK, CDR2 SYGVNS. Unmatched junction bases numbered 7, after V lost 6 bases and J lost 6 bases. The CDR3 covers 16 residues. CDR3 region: CASSGQGALINSPLHF. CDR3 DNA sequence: TGTGCCAGCAGCGGACAGGGGGCCCTAATTAATTCACCCCTCCACTTT.

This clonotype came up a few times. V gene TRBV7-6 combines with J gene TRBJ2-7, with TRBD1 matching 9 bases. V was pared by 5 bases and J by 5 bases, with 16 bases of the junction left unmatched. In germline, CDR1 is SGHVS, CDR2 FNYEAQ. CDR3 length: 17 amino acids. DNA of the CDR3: TGTGCCAGCAGCCTTGAAGTCCGGGACAGGGTCCCAAACGAGCAGTACTTC. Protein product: CASSLEVRDRVPNEQYF.

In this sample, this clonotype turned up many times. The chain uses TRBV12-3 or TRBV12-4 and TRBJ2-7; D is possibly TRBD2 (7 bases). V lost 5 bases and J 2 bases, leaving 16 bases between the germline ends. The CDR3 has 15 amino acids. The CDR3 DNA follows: TGTGCCAGCAGTCCCTCTCCGCGGGGGCCCTACGAGCAGTACTTC. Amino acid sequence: CASSPSPRGPYEQYF.

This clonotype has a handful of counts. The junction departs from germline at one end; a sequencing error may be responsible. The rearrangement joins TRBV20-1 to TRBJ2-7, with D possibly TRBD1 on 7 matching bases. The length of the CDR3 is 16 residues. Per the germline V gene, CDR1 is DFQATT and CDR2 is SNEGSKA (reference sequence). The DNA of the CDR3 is TGCTGTGCCAGGGGGAGGACTGTAAACACGGCTGGCGAGCAGTACTTC. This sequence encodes CCARGRTVNTAGEQYF.

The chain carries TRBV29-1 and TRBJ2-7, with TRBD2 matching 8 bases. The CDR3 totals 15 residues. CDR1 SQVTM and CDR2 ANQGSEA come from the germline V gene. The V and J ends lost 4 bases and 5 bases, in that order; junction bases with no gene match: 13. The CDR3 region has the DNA TGCAGCGTTGGTTTTAGCGGGACTTTGCGGGACGAGCAGTACTTC. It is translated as CSVGFSGTLRDEQYF.

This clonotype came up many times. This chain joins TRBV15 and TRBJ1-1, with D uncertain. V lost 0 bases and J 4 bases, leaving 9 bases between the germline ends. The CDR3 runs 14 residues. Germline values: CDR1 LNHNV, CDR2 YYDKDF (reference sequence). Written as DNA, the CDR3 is TGTGCCACCAGCAGAGATATCGTGGGCACTGAAGCTTTCTTT. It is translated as CATSRDIVGTEAFF.

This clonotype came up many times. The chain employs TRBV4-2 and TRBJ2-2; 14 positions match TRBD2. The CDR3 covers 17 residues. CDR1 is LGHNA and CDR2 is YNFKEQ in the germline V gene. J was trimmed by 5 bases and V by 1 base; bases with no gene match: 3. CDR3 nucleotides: TGTGCCAGCAGCCAAGGACTAGCGGGGGGGAAAACCGGGGAGCTGTTTTTT. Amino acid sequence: CASSQGLAGGKTGELFF.

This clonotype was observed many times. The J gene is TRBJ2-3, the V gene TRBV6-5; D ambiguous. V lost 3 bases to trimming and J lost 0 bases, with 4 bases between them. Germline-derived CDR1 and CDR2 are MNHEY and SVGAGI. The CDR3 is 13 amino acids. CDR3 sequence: CASSYYSTDTQYF. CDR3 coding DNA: TGTGCCAGCAGTTATTACAGCACAGATACGCAGTATTTT.

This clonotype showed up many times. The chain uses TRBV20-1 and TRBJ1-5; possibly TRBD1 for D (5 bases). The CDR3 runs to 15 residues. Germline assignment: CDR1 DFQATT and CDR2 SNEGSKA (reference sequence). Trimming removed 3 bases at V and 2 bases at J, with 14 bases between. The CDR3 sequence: CSARDTGSGNQPQHF. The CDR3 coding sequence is TGCAGTGCTAGGGATACAGGTAGTGGCAATCAGCCCCAGCATTTT.

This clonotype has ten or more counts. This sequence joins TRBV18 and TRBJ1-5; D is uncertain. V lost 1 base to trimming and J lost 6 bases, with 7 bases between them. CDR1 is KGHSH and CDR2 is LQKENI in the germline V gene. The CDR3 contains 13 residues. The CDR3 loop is CASSPRPRQPQHF. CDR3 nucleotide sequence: TGTGCCAGCTCACCACGTCCTCGTCAGCCCCAGCATTTT.

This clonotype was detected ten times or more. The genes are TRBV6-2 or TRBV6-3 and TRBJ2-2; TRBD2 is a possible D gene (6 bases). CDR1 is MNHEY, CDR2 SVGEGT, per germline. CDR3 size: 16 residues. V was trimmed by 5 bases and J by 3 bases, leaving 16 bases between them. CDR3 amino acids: CASSQPGLGYTGELFF. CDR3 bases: TGTGCCAGCAGTCAGCCGGGACTGGGGTACACCGGGGAGCTGTTTTTT.

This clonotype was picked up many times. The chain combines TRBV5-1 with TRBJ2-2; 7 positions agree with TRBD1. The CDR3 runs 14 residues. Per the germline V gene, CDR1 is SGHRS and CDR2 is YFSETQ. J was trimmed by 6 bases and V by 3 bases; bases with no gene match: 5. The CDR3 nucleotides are TGCGCCAGCAGCTGGGGACAGTCACCCGGGGAGCTGTTTTTT. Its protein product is CASSWGQSPGELFF.

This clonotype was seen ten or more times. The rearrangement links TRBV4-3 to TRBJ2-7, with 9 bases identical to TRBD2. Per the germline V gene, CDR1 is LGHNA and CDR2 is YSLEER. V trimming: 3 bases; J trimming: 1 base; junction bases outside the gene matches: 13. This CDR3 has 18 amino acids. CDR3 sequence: CASSQQRMASGNSYEQYF. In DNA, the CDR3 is TGCGCCAGCAGCCAGCAGCGGATGGCTAGCGGGAATTCCTACGAGCAGTACTTC.

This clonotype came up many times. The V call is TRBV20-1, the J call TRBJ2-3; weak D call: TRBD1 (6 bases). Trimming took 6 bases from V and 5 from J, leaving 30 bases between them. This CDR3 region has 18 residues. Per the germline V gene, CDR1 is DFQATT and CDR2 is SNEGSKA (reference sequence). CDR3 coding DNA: TGCAGTGCCCCAACCTACAGTATCATTATTGGGGGCGAAGATACGCAGTATTTT. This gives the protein CSAPTYSIIIGGEDTQYF.

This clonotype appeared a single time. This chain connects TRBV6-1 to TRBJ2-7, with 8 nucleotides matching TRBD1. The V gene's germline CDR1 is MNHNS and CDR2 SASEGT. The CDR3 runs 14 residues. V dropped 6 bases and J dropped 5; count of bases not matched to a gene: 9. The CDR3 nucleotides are TGTGCCAGCAGAACCGGGCCAGGGGGCCACGAGCAGTACTTC. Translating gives CASRTGPGGHEQYF.

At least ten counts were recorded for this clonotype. The chain's CDR3 is CASSYSPETNTGELFF. The CDR3 DNA reads TGTGCCAGCAGTTACTCCCCCGAAACGAACACCGGGGAGCTGTTTTTT. The chain links TRBV6-5 to TRBJ2-2; unclear D gene. From germline, CDR1 is MNHEY and CDR2 SVGAGI. The CDR3 has 16 amino acids. V dropped 0 bases and J dropped 0 bases, with 8 bases sitting between them.

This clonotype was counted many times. The CDR3 nucleotides read TGCGCCAGCAGGGGGGGGCGTTCCTACGAGCAGTACTTC. Its protein product is CASRGGRSYEQYF. The chain links TRBV5-1 to TRBJ2-7, with D maybe TRBD2 (7 bases). Germline CDR1 and CDR2: SGHRS and YFSETQ. The CDR3 loop spans 13 amino acids. V was trimmed by 5 bases and J by 1 base, leaving 10 bases between them.

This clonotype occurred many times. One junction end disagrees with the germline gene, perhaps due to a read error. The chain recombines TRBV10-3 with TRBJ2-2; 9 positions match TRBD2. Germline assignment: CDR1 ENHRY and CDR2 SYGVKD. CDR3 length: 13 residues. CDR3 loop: CATAGGNAGELFF. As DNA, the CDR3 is TGTGCCACCGCGGGAGGGAACGCCGGGGAGCTGTTTTTT.